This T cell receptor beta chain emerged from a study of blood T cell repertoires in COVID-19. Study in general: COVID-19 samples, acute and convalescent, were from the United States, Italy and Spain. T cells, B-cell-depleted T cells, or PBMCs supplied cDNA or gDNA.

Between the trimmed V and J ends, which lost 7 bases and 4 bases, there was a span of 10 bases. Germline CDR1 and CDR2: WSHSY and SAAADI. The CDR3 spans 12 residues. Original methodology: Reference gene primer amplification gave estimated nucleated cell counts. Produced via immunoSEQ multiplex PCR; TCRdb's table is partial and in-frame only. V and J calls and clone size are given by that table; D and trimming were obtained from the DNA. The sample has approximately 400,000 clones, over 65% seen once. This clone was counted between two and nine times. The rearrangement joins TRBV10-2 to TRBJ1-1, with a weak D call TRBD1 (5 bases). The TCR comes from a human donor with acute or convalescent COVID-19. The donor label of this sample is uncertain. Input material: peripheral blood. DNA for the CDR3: TGCGCCAGCATCGGGGGGGGCACTGAAGCTTTCTTT. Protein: CASIGGGTEAFF.